The present TCR beta chain was sequenced within a study of blood T cell repertoires in COVID-19. Study context: From the United States, Italy and Spain came samples of acute and convalescent COVID-19. The cDNA or gDNA used as material had been derived from T cells, B-cell-depleted T cells, or PBMCs.

Source study methods: Counts of nucleated cells, estimated from reference gene primer amplification, were obtained. Profiling relied on immunoSEQ multiplex PCR, and the TCRdb table lists in-frame clones only, not all of them. V, J and clone size are those of that table, while D and trimming were read from the DNA. The sample includes 250,000 or so clones, 86% of them seen just once. Recruits, aged about 18 to 90 years, lived in 24 US areas. Sequencing used PBMCs or T cells enriched from blood (not recorded which). This receptor was taken from a woman aged 45-65 years who had recovered from COVID-19.

As DNA, the CDR3 is TGTGCCAGCAGTTTAGGCTCCCGCTACGAGCAGTACTTC. Residues: CASSLGSRYEQYF. The chain links TRBV27 to TRBJ2-7; no clear D. The V gene lost 2 bases and the J gene lost 3 bases, with 8 bases spanning the gap. The germline V gene encodes CDR1 MNHEY and CDR2 SMNVEV (reference sequence). This CDR3 is built from 13 residues.